This record covers a single T cell receptor (beta chain). Antigen unknown. The data derive from a study of long-term antiretroviral therapy in people with HIV. At the level of the study: Specimens dating back about a decade before the 2015 immediate-ART recommendation are the oldest included. Overall study results and limits: The study found narrower CDR3 length ranges in HIV repertoires than in controls.

The CDR3 is 14 amino acids. The germline V and J ends were trimmed by 0 bases and 3 bases, with 10 bases remaining between them. Per the germline V gene, CDR1 is SGDLS and CDR2 is YYNGEE. Researchers ran immunoSEQ v3.0 at survey level. The study targeted 40,000-50,000 T-cell genomes per sample in sequencing. The method was immunoSEQ multiplex PCR; TCRdb's version includes in-frame clones alone and lacks a portion of them. The sample lists approximately 17,000 clones, about 89% occurring once. Each donor had at least one pre-ART and at least two post-ART PBMC samples. The sequencing here drew on unsorted PBMCs, taken 0.6 years after starting antiretroviral therapy. The receptor's source is a woman in her 40s with HIV. The V call is TRBV9, the J call TRBJ2-7; no definite D call. CDR3 DNA sequence: TGTGCCAGCAGCGTAGGATCCGGGTTCTACGAGCAGTACTTC. Translated, it gives CASSVGSGFYEQYF.